This record looks at one T cell receptor beta chain sequence and its context. It lacks a known antigen. Within one base of it there is no much larger clone, and no base qualities were kept. Sequencing instrument: Illumina HiSeq 1500. Starting from the raw public reads, TCRdb applied fastp trimming at Q25, assembled clones with MiXCR and retained in-frame beta chains. Here each entry gathers all rows of one CDR3 protein and keeps the most common genes and DNA. The sample table shows more than 400,000 distinct CDR3 sequences, and about a quarter are seen once. The ten largest clones capture 13% of the sample. The sample originates from a study of T cell repertoires in cytomegalovirus infection (dated by TCRdb to the late 2010s). As for the study more broadly: Donor HLA type was relevant to the analysis, because carriage of CMV infection together with the matching HLA type was indicated by public TCR beta signatures.

What the research found in general, with its limitations: In both this cohort and an independent cohort of 350 or so donors, the cumulative frequency of public TCR beta family members distinguished carriers of CMV infection plus the relevant HLA type. The ex vivo response was dominated by HLA-C-restricted CMV-specific TCR beta clonotypes, and the single most frequent clonotype in two of eight donors was supplied by these HLA-C-restricted clonotypes.

The CDR3 holds 15 amino acids from the cysteine to the phenylalanine. This entry keeps only the CDR3 DNA: 45 bases, framed from base 1. V is shortened by 7 bases, J by 8 bases, and the region joining them spans 21 bases. CDR1 and CDR2, looked up from the germline V gene, are SGHTA and FQGTGA. The origin of this receptor is a human donor in good health (CMV status not recorded). Some clones in this sample may be carry-over from other donors' samples. The sequenced sample consisted of PBMCs. Recombination linked TRBV7-3 to TRBJ2-1; possibly the D gene is TRBD2, per 6 matching bases. For the CDR3, the sequence is CASNPIAAPGDEQFF. DNA sequence: TGTGCCAGCAACCCAATAGCGGCCCCGGGGGATGAGCAGTTCTTC.